Listed below are T cell receptor beta chains from one sample, sequenced in a study of T cell responses to AZD1222 COVID-19 vaccine. The method was immunoSEQ multiplex PCR; TCRdb's version includes in-frame clones alone and lacks a portion of them. In the table there are roughly 65,000 clones, roughly 80% of which are singletons. The specimen was peripheral blood, collected 28 days after the second AZD1222 dose. The receptor set was obtained from an adult who received the AZD1222 COVID-19 vaccine. The CDR3 runs from the conserved cysteine through the conserved F or W. A D gene is named only where the DNA matches it firmly. Rows may omit the clone size; those that give it use once, few, many or a size class.

J gene: TRBJ2-7; V gene: TRBV5-1; clone size: .; D gene: .; CDR3 DNA: TGCGCCAGCAGCTTGTTCGGTCTAGGATCACGCGAGCAGTACTTC; CDR3 protein: CASSLFGLGSREQYF
J gene: TRBJ1-2; V gene: TRBV16; clone size: .; D gene: .; CDR3 DNA: TGTGCCAGCAGCCTCCTCTTGGACGGCTTTTATGGCTACACCTTC; CDR3 protein: CASSLLLDGFYGYTF
J gene: TRBJ2-2; V gene: TRBV2; clone size: .; D gene: TRBD1; CDR3 DNA: TGTGCCAGCAGGCCCGGGACAGGGGAAGGGGAGCTGTTTTTT; CDR3 protein: CASRPGTGEGELFF
J gene: TRBJ2-3; V gene: TRBV19; clone size: .; D gene: .; CDR3 DNA: TGTGCCAGTAGTATAGACGGAGCCACAGATACGCAGTATTTT; CDR3 protein: CASSIDGATDTQYF
J gene: TRBJ2-7; V gene: TRBV11-3; clone size: .; D gene: TRBD2; CDR3 DNA: TGTGCCAGCAGTTCCGGGACTAACTGGAACGAGCAGTACTTC; CDR3 protein: CASSSGTNWNEQYF
J gene: TRBJ1-3; V gene: TRBV5-1; clone size: few; D gene: .; CDR3 DNA: TGCGCCAGCAGCTTACGAGGGGCCGGCTCTGGAAACACCATATATTTT; CDR3 protein: CASSLRGAGSGNTIYF
J gene: TRBJ2-4; V gene: TRBV5-1; clone size: .; D gene: TRBD1; CDR3 DNA: TGCGCCAGTAGGACAGGGGGCGAGAGTGGCATTCAGTACTTC; CDR3 protein: CASRTGGESGIQYF
J gene: TRBJ1-6; V gene: TRBV6-5; clone size: .; D gene: TRBD1; CDR3 DNA: TGTGCCAGCAGTATGGTGGGACAGGGGTATTCACCCCTCCACTTT; CDR3 protein: CASSMVGQGYSPLHF
J gene: TRBJ2-5; V gene: TRBV19; clone size: .; D gene: TRBD2; CDR3 DNA: TGTGCCAGGCGGGGGTTAGCGGGGGGGACCCAGTACTTC; CDR3 protein: CARRGLAGGTQYF
J gene: TRBJ1-1; V gene: TRBV18; clone size: once; D gene: .; CDR3 DNA: TGTGCCAGCTCACCAGTTCAGTCAAACACTGAAGCTTTCTTT; CDR3 protein: CASSPVQSNTEAFF
J gene: TRBJ1-2; V gene: TRBV5-6; clone size: .; D gene: .; CDR3 DNA: TGTGCCAGCAGCTTGGCCGGGGTTTCCCCCTCTGGCTACACCTTC; CDR3 protein: CASSLAGVSPSGYTF
J gene: TRBJ2-2; V gene: TRBV9; clone size: .; D gene: TRBD1; CDR3 DNA: TGTGCCAGCAGCGCCACAGGGGGCTGGCCCGGGGAGCTGTTTTTT; CDR3 protein: CASSATGGWPGELFF
J gene: TRBJ1-2; V gene: TRBV7-9; clone size: .; D gene: .; CDR3 DNA: TGTGCCAGCAGCCCAGACCCGAGGGGCTACACCTTC; CDR3 protein: CASSPDPRGYTF
J gene: TRBJ1-2; V gene: TRBV6-5; clone size: .; D gene: .; CDR3 DNA: TGTGCCAGCAGTTACTCGTGGGGCGGCTACACCTTC; CDR3 protein: CASSYSWGGYTF
J gene: TRBJ1-6; V gene: TRBV11-3; clone size: once; D gene: .; CDR3 DNA: TGTGCCAGCAGCTTAGGTGGGGATAATTCACCCCTCCACTTT; CDR3 protein: CASSLGGDNSPLHF
J gene: TRBJ2-1; V gene: TRBV6-5; clone size: .; D gene: .; CDR3 DNA: TGTGCCAGCGCGATTGAGACAAGCTCCTACAATGAGCAGTTCTTC; CDR3 protein: CASAIETSSYNEQFF
J gene: TRBJ1-5; V gene: TRBV19; clone size: .; D gene: .; CDR3 DNA: TGTGCCAGTACCCCGAGAATCGGCGCCGGGGGAGGGAATCAGCCCCAGCATTTT; CDR3 protein: CASTPRIGAGGGNQPQHF
J gene: TRBJ2-5; V gene: TRBV5-5; clone size: .; D gene: .; CDR3 DNA: TGTGCCAGCAGCTTGTCAGGGTTGGAGACCCAGTACTTC; CDR3 protein: CASSLSGLETQYF
J gene: TRBJ2-5; V gene: TRBV7-6; clone size: .; D gene: TRBD2; CDR3 DNA: TGTGCCAGCAGCTTACTAGCGGGAGAGGGGGAGACCCAGTACTTC; CDR3 protein: CASSLLAGEGETQYF
J gene: TRBJ2-1; V gene: TRBV6-1; clone size: .; D gene: TRBD2; CDR3 DNA: TGTGCCAGCAGTGAAGGGACTAGCGGGGGGTGGTATGAGCAGTTCTTC; CDR3 protein: CASSEGTSGGWYEQFF
J gene: TRBJ1-3; V gene: TRBV5-6; clone size: .; D gene: .; CDR3 DNA: TGTGCCAGCAGCTTGGAGGCCTTCTCTGGAGACACCATATATTTT; CDR3 protein: CASSLEAFSGDTIYF
J gene: TRBJ2-5; V gene: TRBV11-3; clone size: .; D gene: TRBD2; CDR3 DNA: TGTGCCAGCAGCTTAGAGCGCCTAGCGGGGGGACAAGAGACCCAGTACTTC; CDR3 protein: CASSLERLAGGQETQYF
J gene: TRBJ2-3; V gene: TRBV11-2; clone size: .; D gene: .; CDR3 DNA: TGTGCCAGCAGTGACCTGGGGCCGATCGGGGGAGATACGCAGTATTTT; CDR3 protein: CASSDLGPIGGDTQYF
J gene: TRBJ2-1; V gene: TRBV27; clone size: .; D gene: .; CDR3 DNA: TGTGCCAGCAGTCCCCGCTGGAGCTCCTACAATGAGCAGTTCTTC; CDR3 protein: CASSPRWSSYNEQFF
J gene: TRBJ2-2; V gene: TRBV19; clone size: .; D gene: TRBD1; CDR3 DNA: TGTGCCAGTAGTATCCGGGACAGACCGAACACCGGGGAGCTGTTTTTT; CDR3 protein: CASSIRDRPNTGELFF
J gene: TRBJ2-5; V gene: TRBV10-3; clone size: .; D gene: .; CDR3 DNA: TGTGCCATCAGTGAGTTGGAGCACGAGACCCAGTACTTC; CDR3 protein: CAISELEHETQYF